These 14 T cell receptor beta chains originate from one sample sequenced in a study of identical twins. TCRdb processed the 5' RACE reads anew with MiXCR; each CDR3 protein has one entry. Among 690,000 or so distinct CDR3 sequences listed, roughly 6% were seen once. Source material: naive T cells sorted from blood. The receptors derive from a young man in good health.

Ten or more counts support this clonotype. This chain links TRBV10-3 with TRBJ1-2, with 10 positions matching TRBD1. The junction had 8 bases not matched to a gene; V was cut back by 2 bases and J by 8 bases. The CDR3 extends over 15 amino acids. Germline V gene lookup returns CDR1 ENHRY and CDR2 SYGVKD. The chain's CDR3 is CAISERPGQGIGYTF. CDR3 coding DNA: TGTGCCATCAGTGAGAGGCCGGGACAGGGGATCGGCTACACCTTC.

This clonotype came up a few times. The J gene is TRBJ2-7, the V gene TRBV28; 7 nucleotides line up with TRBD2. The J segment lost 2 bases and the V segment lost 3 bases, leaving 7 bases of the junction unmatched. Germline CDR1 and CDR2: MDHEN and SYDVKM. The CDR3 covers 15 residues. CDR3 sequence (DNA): TGTGCCAGCAGTTTTTGGGGGACTACAACCTACGAGCAGTACTTC. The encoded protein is CASSFWGTTTYEQYF.

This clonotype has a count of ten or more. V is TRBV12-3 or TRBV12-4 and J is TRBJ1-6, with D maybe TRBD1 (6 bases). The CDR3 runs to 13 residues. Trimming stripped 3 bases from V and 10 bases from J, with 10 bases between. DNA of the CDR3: TGTGCCAGCAGTTTGAGGGGGGGATCACCCCTCCACTTT. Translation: CASSLRGGSPLHF.

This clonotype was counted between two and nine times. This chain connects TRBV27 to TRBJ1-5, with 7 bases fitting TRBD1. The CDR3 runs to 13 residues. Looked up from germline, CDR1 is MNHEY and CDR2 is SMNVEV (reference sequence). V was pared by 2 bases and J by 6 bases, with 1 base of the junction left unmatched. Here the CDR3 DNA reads TGTGCCAGCAGTTTAAAGGGGGCTCAGCCCCAGCATTTT. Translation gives CASSLKGAQPQHF.

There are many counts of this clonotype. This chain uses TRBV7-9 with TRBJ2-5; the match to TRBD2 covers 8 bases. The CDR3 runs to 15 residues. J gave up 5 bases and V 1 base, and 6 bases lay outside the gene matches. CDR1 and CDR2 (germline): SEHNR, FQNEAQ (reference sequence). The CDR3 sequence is CASSLGREGSETQYF. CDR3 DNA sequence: TGTGCCAGCAGCTTAGGACGGGAGGGTAGTGAGACCCAGTACTTC.

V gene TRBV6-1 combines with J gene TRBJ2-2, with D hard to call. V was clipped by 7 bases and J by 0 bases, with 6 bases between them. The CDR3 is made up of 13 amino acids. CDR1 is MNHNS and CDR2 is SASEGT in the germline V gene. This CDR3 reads CASTKANTGELFF. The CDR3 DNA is TGTGCCAGCACCAAAGCGAACACCGGGGAGCTGTTTTTT.

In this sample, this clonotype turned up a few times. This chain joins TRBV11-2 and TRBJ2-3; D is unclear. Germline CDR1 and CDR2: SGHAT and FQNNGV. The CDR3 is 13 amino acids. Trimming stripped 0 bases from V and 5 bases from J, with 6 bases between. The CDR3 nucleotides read TGTGCCAGCAGCTTAGAGAAGGGAGATACGCAGTATTTT. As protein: CASSLEKGDTQYF.

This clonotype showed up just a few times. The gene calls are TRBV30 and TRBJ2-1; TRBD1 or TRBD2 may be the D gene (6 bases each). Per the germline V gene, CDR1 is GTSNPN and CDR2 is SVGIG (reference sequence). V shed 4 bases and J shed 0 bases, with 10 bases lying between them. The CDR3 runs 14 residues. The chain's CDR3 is CAWKGGSSYNEQFF. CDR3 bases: TGTGCCTGGAAGGGGGGTAGCTCCTACAATGAGCAGTTCTTC.

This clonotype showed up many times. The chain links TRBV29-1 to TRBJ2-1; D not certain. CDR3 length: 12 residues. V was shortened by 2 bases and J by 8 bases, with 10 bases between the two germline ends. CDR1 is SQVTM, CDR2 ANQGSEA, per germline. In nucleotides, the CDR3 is TGCAGCGTTGAAAAAGGGCAGGATGAGCAGTTCTTC. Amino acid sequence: CSVEKGQDEQFF.

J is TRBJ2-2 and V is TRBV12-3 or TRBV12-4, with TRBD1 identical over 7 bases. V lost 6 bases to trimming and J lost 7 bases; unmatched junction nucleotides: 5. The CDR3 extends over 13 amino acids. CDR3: CASREDRNGELFF. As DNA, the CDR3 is TGTGCCAGCAGAGAGGACAGGAACGGGGAGCTGTTTTTT.

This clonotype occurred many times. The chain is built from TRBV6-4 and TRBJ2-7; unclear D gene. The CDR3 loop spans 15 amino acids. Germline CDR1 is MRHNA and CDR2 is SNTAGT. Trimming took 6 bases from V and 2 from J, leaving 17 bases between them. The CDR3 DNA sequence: TGTGCCAGCAGAGAACCGAGACAATCCACCTACGAGCAGTACTTC. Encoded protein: CASREPRQSTYEQYF.

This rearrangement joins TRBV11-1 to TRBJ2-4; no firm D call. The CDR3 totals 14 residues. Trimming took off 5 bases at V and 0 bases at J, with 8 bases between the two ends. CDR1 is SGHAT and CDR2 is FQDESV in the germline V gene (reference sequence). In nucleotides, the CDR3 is TGTGCCAGCAGCGTGGACGGAGCCAAAAACATTCAGTACTTC. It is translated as CASSVDGAKNIQYF.

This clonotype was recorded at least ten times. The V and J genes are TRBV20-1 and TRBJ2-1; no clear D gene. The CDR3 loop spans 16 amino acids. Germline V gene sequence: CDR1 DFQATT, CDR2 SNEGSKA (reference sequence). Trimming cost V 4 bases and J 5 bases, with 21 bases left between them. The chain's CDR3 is CSATNPGRKFNNEQFF. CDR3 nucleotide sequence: TGCAGTGCTACCAACCCCGGACGGAAATTTAACAATGAGCAGTTCTTC.

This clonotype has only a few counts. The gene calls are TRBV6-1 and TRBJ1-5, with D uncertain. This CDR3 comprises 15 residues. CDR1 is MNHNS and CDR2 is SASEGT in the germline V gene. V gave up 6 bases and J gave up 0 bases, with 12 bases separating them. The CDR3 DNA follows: TGTGCCAGCAGCCGTCTTGCGGATAGCAATCAGCCCCAGCATTTT. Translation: CASSRLADSNQPQHF.